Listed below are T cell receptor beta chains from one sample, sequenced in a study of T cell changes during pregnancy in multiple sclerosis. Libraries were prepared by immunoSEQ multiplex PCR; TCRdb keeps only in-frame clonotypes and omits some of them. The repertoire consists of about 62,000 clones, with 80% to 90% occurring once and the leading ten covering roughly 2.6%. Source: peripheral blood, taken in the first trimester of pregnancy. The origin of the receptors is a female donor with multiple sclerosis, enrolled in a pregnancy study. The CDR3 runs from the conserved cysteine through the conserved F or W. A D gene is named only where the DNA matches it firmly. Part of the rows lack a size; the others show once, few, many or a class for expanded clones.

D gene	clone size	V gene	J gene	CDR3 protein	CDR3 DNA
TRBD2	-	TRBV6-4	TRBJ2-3	CATSSGRAGADTQYF	TGTGCCACCAGTAGCGGGAGGGCCGGTGCAGATACGCAGTATTTT
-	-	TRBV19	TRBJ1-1	CASTTQMNTEAFF	TGTGCCAGTACCACACAAATGAACACTGAAGCTTTCTTT
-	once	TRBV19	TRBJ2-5	CASSVDRTQETQYF	TGTGCCAGTAGTGTTGACAGGACCCAAGAGACCCAGTACTTC
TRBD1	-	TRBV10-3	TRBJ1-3	CAISGRGLSGNTIYF	TGTGCCATCAGTGGCAGGGGGCTATCAGGAAACACCATATATTTT
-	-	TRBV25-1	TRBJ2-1	CASIRGAGNEQFF	TGTGCCAGCATCCGTGGGGCAGGCAATGAGCAGTTCTTC
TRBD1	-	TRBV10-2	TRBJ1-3	CATRTGGNTIYF	TGCGCCACAAGGACAGGGGGAAACACCATATATTTT
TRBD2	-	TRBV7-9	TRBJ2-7	CASSSERDGVYEQYF	TGTGCCAGCAGCTCCGAGCGGGATGGGGTCTACGAGCAGTACTTC
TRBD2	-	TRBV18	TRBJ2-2	CASSPGWGLAENTGELFF	TGTGCCAGCTCACCAGGCTGGGGACTAGCGGAGAACACCGGGGAGCTGTTTTTT
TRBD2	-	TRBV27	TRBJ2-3	CASSLYLRGEGDTQYF	TGTGCCAGCAGTTTATATTTGCGGGGGGAGGGAGATACGCAGTATTTT
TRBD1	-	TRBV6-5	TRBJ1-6	CASSIGTGRLSPLHF	TGTGCCAGCAGTATAGGGACAGGGCGTTTGTCACCCCTCCACTTT
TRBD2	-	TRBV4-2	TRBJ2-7	CASSQEVGRSWNEQYF	TGTGCCAGCAGCCAAGAGGTCGGGAGGAGCTGGAACGAGCAGTACTTC
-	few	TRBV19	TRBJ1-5	CASRQFDGQPQHF	TGTGCCAGTAGACAGTTTGACGGTCAGCCCCAGCATTTT
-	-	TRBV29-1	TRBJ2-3	CSGGGGSTDTQYF	TGCAGCGGTGGCGGGGGCTCGACAGATACGCAGTATTTT
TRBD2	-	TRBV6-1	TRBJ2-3	CASSASGMGDTQYF	TGTGCCAGCAGTGCTAGCGGGATGGGAGATACGCAGTATTTT
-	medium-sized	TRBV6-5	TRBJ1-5	CASSRFRVGQPQHF	TGTGCCAGCAGCCGGTTCAGGGTGGGCCAGCCCCAGCATTTT
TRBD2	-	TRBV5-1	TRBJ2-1	CASSSGLAGGTYNEQFF	TGCGCCAGCAGCTCGGGACTAGCGGGGGGGACCTACAATGAGCAGTTCTTC
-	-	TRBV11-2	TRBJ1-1	CASSLVFSERGTEAFF	TGTGCCAGCAGCTTAGTTTTTTCCGAAAGGGGGACTGAAGCTTTCTTT
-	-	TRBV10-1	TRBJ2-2	CASSGGPRQATGELFF	TGCGCCAGCAGTGGGGGGCCTCGTCAGGCGACCGGGGAGCTGTTTTTT